This TCR beta chain was captured by sequencing in a study of CD4 T cells in relation to SARS-CoV-2 and coronaviruses. Clones were sequenced by immunoSEQ multiplex PCR, and TCRdb holds only the in-frame ones, with some missing. The sample shows 8,500 to 13,000 clones, about 89% of them seen only once. CD4 enrichment then naive enrichment separated naive from memory CD4+ cells. V dropped 0 bases and J dropped 7 bases, with 12 bases sitting between them. Germline CDR1 and CDR2: MNHNS and SASEGT. The CDR3 loop spans 14 amino acids. This chain uses TRBV6-1 with TRBJ1-2; the D gene is possibly TRBD1 (5 bases). This sequence was found in an adult with COVID-19. Sequencing input: naive CD4+ T cells from PBMCs. As for subset: naive CD4+ T cells isolated by negative enrichment. In nucleotides, the CDR3 is TGTGCCAGCAGTGAAGCTACCAGGGCTGGTGGCTACACCTTC. This codes for CASSEATRAGGYTF.